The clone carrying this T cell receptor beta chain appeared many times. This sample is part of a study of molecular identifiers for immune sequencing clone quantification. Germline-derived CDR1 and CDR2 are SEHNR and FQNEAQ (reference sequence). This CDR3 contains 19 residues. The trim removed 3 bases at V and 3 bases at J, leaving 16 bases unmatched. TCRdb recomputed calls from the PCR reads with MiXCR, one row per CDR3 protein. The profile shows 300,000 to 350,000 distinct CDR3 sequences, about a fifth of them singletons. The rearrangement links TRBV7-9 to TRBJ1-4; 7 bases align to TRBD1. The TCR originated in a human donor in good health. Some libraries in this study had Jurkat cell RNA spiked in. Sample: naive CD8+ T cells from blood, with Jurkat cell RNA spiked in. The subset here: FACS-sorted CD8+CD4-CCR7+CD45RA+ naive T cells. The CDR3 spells CASSFLGQTPFGANEKLFF. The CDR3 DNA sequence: TGTGCCAGCAGCTTCCTGGGACAGACGCCGTTTGGGGCTAATGAAAAACTGTTTTTT.